This TCR beta chain stems from a study of shared clonotypes between healthy human individuals. Germline values: CDR1 SGDLS, CDR2 YYNGEE. V was shortened by 5 bases and J by 7 bases, with 16 bases between the two germline ends. The CDR3 loop spans 14 amino acids. Original methodology: Sequence data from immunoSEQ were junction-only and lacked quality scores; consequently, filtering differed. Here immunoSEQ multiplex PCR was the method, and the copy in TCRdb shows in-frame clones only, minus some. V and J calls and clone size follow that table, whereas D and trimming were derived from the DNA. Of over a million clones in the sample, around 97% were seen once.

Sequencing used naive CD4+ T cells sorted from blood. Subset meaning: CD45RA+ positively selected. This TCR derives from a man younger than 40 in good health. This sequence joins TRBV9 and TRBJ2-1; no clear D gene. The CDR3 region is CASSIHGAENEQFF. The DNA for the CDR3 is TGTGCCAGCAGTATCCACGGCGCGGAAAATGAGCAGTTCTTC.